The rows below give T cell receptor beta chains drawn from one sample of a study of post-analysis software for immune sequencing data. TCRdb reprocessed the PCR reads with MiXCR, giving one entry per CDR3 protein. The sample records about 810,000 distinct CDR3 sequences, about 50% being singletons. Sequenced input: blood. These receptors originate from a girl between 10 and 17 years old with multiple sclerosis. Both conserved end residues are trimmed from each CDR3. Each record gives: V gene, D gene, CDR3 protein. The D gene is left open where the match is weak.

TRBV7-9	NA	ASSGDRAYEQY
TRBV5-1	NA	ASSSSSGNTDTQY
TRBV29-1	TRBD1	SVEAGGGETEAF
TRBV12-5	TRBD2	ASGLVLGRLAGRGNEQF
TRBV18	NA	ASSPGERNEQY
TRBV20-1	TRBD1	SARGGQGSSTDTQY
TRBV20-1	TRBD1	STRTSPGQGGSMNTEAF
TRBV5-1	TRBD1	ASSPPGQGLSTDTQY
TRBV12-3/TRBV12-4	TRBD1	ASSSLRSRGQRETQY
TRBV18	NA	ASSPARGTLGGNEQF
TRBV3-1	NA	ASRQNYEQY
TRBV5-1	NA	ASSSLASSYNEQF
TRBV12-3/TRBV12-4	TRBD1	ASSYPGQHNSTSTDTQY
TRBV5-1	NA	ASSPGAGGSGNTIY
TRBV7-2	TRBD1	ASSLAYRGMGEKLF
TRBV5-1	NA	ASSLSVDVSYEQY
TRBV6-5	NA	ASSAQYSNQPQH